This T cell receptor beta chain was identified in a study of beta chain features in type 1 diabetes (dated by TCRdb to the late 2010s). With respect to the entire study: Patients and healthy donors did not differ in mean age, gender distribution, total cell number or subset yield. A total of under 140,000,000 sorted cells were examined across all samples, and the number of cells per subset was strongly correlated with RNA yield. In the study, TCRB repertoires of sorted circulating CD4+ T cell subsets from recently diagnosed type 1 diabetes patients were compared with those of matched healthy donors. Regulatory and stem cell-like memory subsets were isolated from only 8 patients and about eight healthy donors, whereas naive and central memory subsets came from all 30 or so donors.

Reading the germline V gene gives CDR1 MDHEN and CDR2 SYDVKM. Its CDR3 holds 12 amino acids, cysteine through phenylalanine. The kept DNA is CDR3 alone, 36 bases in frame from the first base. V is trimmed back by 9 bases and J by 5 bases, and the junction contains 5 bases that no gene match accounts for. All of the isolated RNA was reverse transcribed with the High Capacity cDNA Reverse Transcription Kit, so expressed TCRB transcripts were sequenced. Naive, central memory and regulatory T cell samples underwent deep immunoSEQ sequencing, averaging about 3.57 million total reads per sample. Sorted cells were lysed in RLT buffer, and RNA was extracted using DNase-treated RNeasy Micro or Mini kits according to cell number. To prevent cross-contamination, every cell subset was processed on its own, while patient and healthy donor samples were processed together. The immunoSEQ multiplex PCR was used to amplify TCRB sequences from cDNA, generating 87-bp fragments that spanned the CDR3 region. Sequencing of the amplicons was done on the Illumina HiSeq platform. The paper's data handling went like this. PCR bias was computationally corrected using synthetic template baselines, reads within Hamming distance 2 were collapsed, and singletons that could not be merged were discarded. Reads were aligned against IMGT so that V, D and J genes, CDR3 length and insertions or deletions at six rearrangement sites could be assigned. Within each subset, clonotype counts were normalized to sorted cell number, after which true diversity and Gini coefficients were computed with the tcR R package. Repertoire sharing was quantified using the overlap coefficient calculated on TCRB nucleotide sequences. Out-of-frame TCRB sequences from naive cells were analyzed as a proxy for the pre-selection repertoire. Here the immuneACCESS table is served through TCRdb, limited to in-frame sequences with V and J called. Missing clones are a known gap in these copies; in checked studies unresolved V genes cover under half, and the rest lacks a known reason. That table gives V, J and clone size, and the DNA gave D and trimming. In all, the sample holds over 200,000 clones, and under 13% of those were seen once. Together, the top ten hold about 0.018% of the sample.

What the study reported, not specific to this receptor: In all four CD4+ subsets, TCRB CDR3 length was moderately but significantly shorter in type 1 diabetes patients. Only small numbers of individuals were included in the HLA sub-analyses, which left unresolved whether HLA type had any influence on TCRB rearrangement. Shorter templates might have been favored by PCR, but patient and control samples were amplified and corrected together, so both groups would have been affected equally by any skew. Sequencing cDNA rather than genomic DNA could over-represent highly expressing activated cells, although activation and CD3 levels did not differ between groups. The naive, central memory and regulatory TCRB repertoires appeared to resemble one another more closely among patients than among healthy donors. Fewer insertions and more nucleotide deletions at VDJ recombination sites were observed in patients with type 1 diabetes, implying thymic rearrangement abnormalities.

A single peripheral blood draw of around 0.11 L on average was collected from each donor into heparinised tubes. Using a panel that included CD45RO, CCR7, CD25, CD127, CD95 and CD27, naive, central memory, regulatory and stem cell-like memory CD4+ T cells were sorted on a BD FACSAria II. All sorted populations exceeded 98% purity. Right away, PBMCs were isolated by Lymphoprep density gradient centrifugation and were stained directly, with no culture step. To minimize batch effects, samples were stained and sorted in pairs, one healthy donor with one patient per experiment. Comments on this clone: Its binding antigen is unknown. Base qualities are missing; no much larger clone stands one base away.

The specimen was naive CD4+ T cells from blood. The cell subset or site label corresponds to: true naive CD4+ T cells. The receptor was isolated from a man aged 25-45 years with type 1 diabetes. The V and J genes are TRBV28 and TRBJ2-5, with 8 bases aligning to TRBD2. The DNA sequence reads TGTGCCAGTTCCGGGGGGGCTGAGACCCAGTACTTC. Its translation is CASSGGAETQYF.